Here is one T cell receptor beta chain with its context. Its antigen is undetermined. The CDR3 has 16 residues. Trimming cost V 4 bases and J 8 bases; bases outside gene matches: 14. CDR1 MGHRA and CDR2 YSYEKL come from the germline V gene. This entry comes from a study of cytomegalovirus exposure and HLA in healthy donors. Study results and limitations: In a later analysis, at a false discovery rate of 0.05, under 20,000 TCR beta sequences were associated with HLA alleles.

Primers: 60 Vbeta forward and 13 Jbeta reverse. Sequencing was performed with immunoSEQ multiplex PCR; in TCRdb, only in-frame clones are kept and a portion is missing. This sample carries about 110,000 clones, about three quarters of them seen once, and the ten largest clones take 0.65% to 0.85%. The sequenced sample consisted of PBMCs. V gene TRBV4-1 combines with J gene TRBJ2-1; TRBD2 aligns across 7 bases. The receptor was derived from a boy between 10 and 17 years old in good health and CMV-seronegative. The CDR3 nucleotides read TGCGCCAGCAGCCCCCTGGGCGGGAGCGTATACGATGAGCAGTTCTTC. This gives the protein CASSPLGGSVYDEQFF.